Each of the 29 T cell receptor beta chains below was sequenced from the same sample in a study of shared clonotypes between healthy human individuals. Profiling relied on immunoSEQ multiplex PCR, and the TCRdb table lists in-frame clones only, not all of them. The table includes millions of clones, roughly 94% detected once. CD45RO-negative CD8 cells positively selected for CCR7 made up the naive population, which excluded terminally differentiated effector memory CD45RA+ cells. The specimen sequenced was naive CD8+ T cells sorted from blood. The receptors here all came from a man between 18 and 35 years old in good health.

The chain employs TRBV27 and TRBJ1-2; D gene ambiguous. Deletions cut 8 bases from V and 5 bases from J, with 12 bases between. Germline CDR1 MNHEY, CDR2 SMNVEV (reference sequence). This CDR3 contains 12 residues. This CDR3 reads CASVGPEYGYTF. CDR3 sequence (DNA): TGTGCCAGCGTCGGACCAGAGTATGGCTACACCTTC.

This sequence joins TRBV9 and TRBJ2-5; 7 bases are a match to TRBD1. Germline V lookup: CDR1 SGDLS, CDR2 YYNGEE. This CDR3 spans 14 amino acids. The V segment lost 3 bases and the J segment 4 bases; nucleotides outside the gene matches: 6. The CDR3 here is CASSAQGVRETQYF. In nucleotides, the CDR3 is TGTGCCAGCAGCGCCCAGGGGGTAAGAGAGACCCAGTACTTC.

V gene TRBV28 combines with J gene TRBJ2-7, with D hard to call. CDR3 length: 13 amino acids. The germline gives CDR1 MDHEN, CDR2 SYDVKM. Trimming cost V 2 bases and J 5 bases, with 10 bases left between them. Here the CDR3 reads CASSLLGSHEQYF. CDR3 nucleotide sequence: TGTGCCAGCAGTTTACTAGGTTCCCACGAGCAGTACTTC.

The chain recombines TRBV9 with TRBJ2-1; TRBD2 matches at 8 bases. The germline gives CDR1 SGDLS, CDR2 YYNGEE. There are 14 residues in the CDR3. The ends lost 0 bases at V and 6 bases at J; junction bases unmatched: 2. CDR3 residues: CASSVDGGANEQFF. CDR3 nucleotides: TGTGCCAGCAGCGTAGACGGGGGGGCCAATGAGCAGTTCTTC.

The chain recombines TRBV27 with TRBJ2-2; TRBD2 matches at 13 bases. Germline assignment: CDR1 MNHEY and CDR2 SMNVEV (reference sequence). This CDR3 has 15 amino acids. Trimming cost V 6 bases and J 5 bases; bases outside gene matches: 3. Written as DNA, the CDR3 is TGTGCCAGCAGGGCGGGACTAGCGGGGACCGGGGAGCTGTTTTTT. It encodes CASRAGLAGTGELFF.

The V gene is TRBV11-2, the J gene TRBJ2-3; D unresolved. With 5 bases removed from V and 2 bases from J, the gap between germline ends came to 20 bases. The CDR3 has 17 amino acids. Germline V gives CDR1 SGHAT, CDR2 FQNNGV. This chain's CDR3 is CASSPSAESALTDTQYF. Here the CDR3 DNA reads TGTGCCAGCAGCCCCTCCGCGGAAAGCGCTCTCACAGATACGCAGTATTTT. The full variable domain, its missing parts supplied by reference TRBV11-2 and TRBJ2-3, is EAGVAQSPRYKIIEKRQSVAFWCNPISGHATLYWYQQILGQGPKLLIQFQNNGVVDDSQLPKDRFSAERLKGVDSTLKIQPAKLEDSAVYLCASSPSAESALTDTQYFGPGTRLTVL.

Points on this clone: Other DNA sequences in this sample translate to the same CDR3. The genes are TRBV5-1 and TRBJ2-7; D is uncertain. The CDR3 has 13 residues. CDR1 and CDR2 from the germline V gene are SGHRS and YFSETQ. Between the trimmed V and J ends, which lost 1 base and 3 bases, there was a span of 8 bases. In DNA, the CDR3 is TGCGCCAGCAGCTTGTCTACCGGCTACGAGCAGTACTTC. Translated, it gives CASSLSTGYEQYF. Combining the CDR3 with reference TRBV5-1 and TRBJ2-7 gives the whole variable domain KAGVTQTPRYLIKTRGQQVTLSCSPISGHRSVSWYQQTPGQGLQFLFEYFSETQRNKGNFPGRFSGRQFSNSRSEMNVSTLELGDSALYLCASSLSTGYEQYFGPGTRLTVT.

In regard to this clone: Other DNA sequences in the sample encode the same CDR3. V and J are TRBV27 and TRBJ1-1; D is uncertain. The germline V gene has CDR1 MNHEY and CDR2 SMNVEV (reference sequence). The CDR3 totals 14 residues. V lost 2 bases and J 0 bases, leaving 7 bases between the germline ends. This CDR3 reads CASSLVGLNTEAFF. DNA for the CDR3: TGTGCCAGCAGTTTAGTCGGATTGAACACTGAAGCTTTCTTT.

V gene TRBV27 combines with J gene TRBJ1-2; 7 bases align to TRBD1. Germline trimming cut 5 bases from V and 3 bases from J; bases unmatched to any gene: 6. Germline CDR1 reads MNHEY; CDR2 reads SMNVEV (reference sequence). CDR3 length: 14 residues. The CDR3 DNA follows: TGTGCCAGCAGTGCCCACAGGGGTGACTATGGCTACACCTTC. Amino acids: CASSAHRGDYGYTF.

The J gene is TRBJ2-7, the V gene TRBV5-5, with D maybe TRBD2 (6 bases). Germline V gene sequence: CDR1 SGHKS, CDR2 YYEKEE (reference sequence). The CDR3 runs 16 residues. Trimming took 4 bases from V and 0 from J, leaving 17 bases between them. In DNA form, the CDR3 reads TGTGCCAGCAGCATTCCTTTGGGAGCGGGCTCCTACGAGCAGTACTTC. Amino acids: CASSIPLGAGSYEQYF.

This chain joins TRBV6-5 and TRBJ1-5, with D unresolved. The CDR3 totals 15 residues. Germline assignment: CDR1 MNHEY and CDR2 SVGAGI. Trimming stripped 2 bases from V and 5 bases from J, with 13 bases between. CDR3 nucleotides: TGTGCCAGCAGTTACACCTGGGGTACCGATCAGCCCCAGCATTTT. Encoded protein: CASSYTWGTDQPQHF.

V gene TRBV5-6 combines with J gene TRBJ1-5; 8 bases match TRBD1. With V trimmed by 2 bases and J by 6 bases, 4 bases remained unmatched. The CDR3 covers 14 residues. Germline V gene lookup returns CDR1 SGHDT and CDR2 YYEEEE. The CDR3 here is CASSLQGGGQPQHF. DNA of the CDR3: TGTGCCAGCAGCTTACAGGGGGGCGGTCAGCCCCAGCATTTT.

The chain recombines TRBV9 with TRBJ2-1; 9 positions match TRBD1. The CDR3 extends over 14 amino acids. CDR1 SGDLS and CDR2 YYNGEE come from the germline V gene. With 4 bases clipped from V and 5 bases from J, the junction kept 4 bases outside the gene matches. CDR3 protein: CASSTWDRDNEQFF. The DNA for the CDR3 is TGTGCCAGCAGCACCTGGGACAGGGACAATGAGCAGTTCTTC.

The rearrangement links TRBV29-1 to TRBJ1-2, with 8 bases that match TRBD1. CDR1 and CDR2 from the germline V gene are SQVTM and ANQGSEA. The junction had 10 bases not matched to a gene; V was cut back by 1 base and J by 3 bases. The CDR3 covers 16 residues. This CDR3 is CSVEGLRGTGHYGYTF. For the CDR3, the DNA is TGCAGCGTTGAAGGCCTGAGAGGGACAGGCCACTATGGCTACACCTTC.

This clone was counted between two and nine times. The CDR3 sequence: CASRGVRTYEQYF. The CDR3 bases are TGTGCCAGCAGGGGCGTCAGAACCTACGAGCAGTACTTC. V is TRBV25-1 and J is TRBJ2-7; D is uncertain. The CDR3 covers 13 residues. CDR1 is MGHDK and CDR2 is SYGVNS in the germline V gene. The V end was cut by 6 bases, the J end by 2 bases, with 11 bases between.

This rearrangement joins TRBV5-1 to TRBJ2-7, with 9 bases identical to TRBD1. Unmatched junction bases numbered 6, after V lost 3 bases and J lost 2 bases. CDR3 size: 15 residues. CDR1 SGHRS and CDR2 YFSETQ come from the germline V gene. The CDR3 DNA is TGCGCCAGCAGCTCGACAGGGGGGTCCACCTACGAGCAGTACTTC. It translates to CASSSTGGSTYEQYF. The variable domain in full, completed from reference TRBV5-1 and TRBJ2-7, reads KAGVTQTPRYLIKTRGQQVTLSCSPISGHRSVSWYQQTPGQGLQFLFEYFSETQRNKGNFPGRFSGRQFSNSRSEMNVSTLELGDSALYLCASSSTGGSTYEQYFGPGTRLTVT.

Notes on this clone: This sample includes further DNA sequences coding for the same CDR3. V and J are TRBV13 and TRBJ1-5; TRBD1 might be the D (5 bases). The length of the CDR3 is 14 residues. The germline CDR1 and CDR2 sequences are PRHDT and FYEKMQ (reference sequence). Trimming cost V 3 bases and J 4 bases, with 10 bases left between them. As DNA, the CDR3 is TGTGCCAGCAGCTTGGGGCCGGGTAATCAGCCCCAGCATTTT. The encoded protein is CASSLGPGNQPQHF. Filled out from reference TRBV13 and TRBJ1-5, the complete variable domain reads AAGVIQSPRHLIKEKRETATLKCYPIPRHDTVYWYQQGPGQDPQFLISFYEKMQSDKGSIPDRFSAQQFSDYHSELNMSSLELGDSALYFCASSLGPGNQPQHFGDGTRLSIL.

In this sample, this clone turned up a few times. Other DNA sequences in the same sample also yield this CDR3. This rearrangement joins TRBV10-1 to TRBJ2-7; D is uncertain. Per germline, CDR1 WNHNN and CDR2 SYGVQD (reference sequence). Deletions cut 3 bases from V and 3 bases from J, with 6 bases between. The CDR3 runs 12 residues. In DNA, the CDR3 is TGCGCCAGCAGTGAAGGCAGCTACGAGCAGTACTTC. Amino acids: CASSEGSYEQYF.

The genes are TRBV6-4 and TRBJ2-1, with 12 bases fitting TRBD2. Unmatched junction bases numbered 1, after V lost 3 bases and J lost 10 bases. Germline loops: CDR1 MRHNA, CDR2 SNTAGT. There are 13 residues in the CDR3. This CDR3 is CASSETSGGEQFF. The CDR3 DNA sequence: TGTGCCAGCAGTGAAACTAGCGGGGGGGAGCAGTTCTTC.

V gene TRBV5-4 combines with J gene TRBJ2-7, with 7 bases fitting TRBD1. The J segment lost 3 bases and the V segment lost 0 bases, leaving 3 bases of the junction unmatched. This CDR3 region has 14 residues. Germline CDR1 and CDR2: SGHNT and YYREEE (reference sequence). In DNA, the CDR3 is TGTGCCAGCAGCTTGGAGACAGGGTTCTACGAGCAGTACTTC. It translates to CASSLETGFYEQYF.

This rearrangement joins TRBV11-2 to TRBJ2-7; D gene unclear. Trimming stripped 4 bases from V and 2 bases from J, with 12 bases between. CDR3 length: 14 amino acids. Looked up from germline, CDR1 is SGHAT and CDR2 is FQNNGV. CDR3 loop: CASSYGPGAYEQYF. CDR3 in DNA: TGTGCCAGCAGCTATGGTCCGGGTGCCTACGAGCAGTACTTC.

The chain employs TRBV5-1 and TRBJ1-2; tentative D call: TRBD1 (6 bases). This CDR3 region has 16 residues. CDR1 and CDR2 (germline): SGHRS, YFSETQ. Trimming removed 4 bases from V and 3 bases from J, with 19 bases in between. The CDR3 spells CASSLDSLSIYYGYTF. DNA of the CDR3: TGCGCCAGCAGCCTGGACAGCCTGTCGATATACTATGGCTACACCTTC.

As concerns this clone: The identical CDR3 is also encoded by other nucleotide sequences in the sample. This chain links TRBV30 with TRBJ2-7; D perhaps matches TRBD1 (6 bases). Germline V CDR1 and CDR2: GTSNPN, SVGIG (reference sequence). This CDR3 has 13 residues. V was cut by 3 bases and J by 2 bases, with 11 bases left in between. CDR3 sequence (DNA): TGTGCCTGGAGCCTGGGGGCTACCTACGAGCAGTACTTC. Amino acid sequence: CAWSLGATYEQYF.

The V gene is TRBV13, the J gene TRBJ2-3; D possibly corresponds to TRBD2 (6 bases). Germline V lookup: CDR1 PRHDT, CDR2 FYEKMQ (reference sequence). This CDR3 is built from 16 residues. Trimming removed 0 bases from V and 2 bases from J, with 12 bases in between. This CDR3 is CASSLGVAGTTDTQYF. Written as DNA, the CDR3 is TGTGCCAGCAGCTTAGGAGTTGCGGGAACCACAGATACGCAGTATTTT.

On this clone itself: The identical CDR3 is also encoded by other nucleotide sequences in the sample. This chain joins TRBV7-2 and TRBJ1-2; D may be TRBD1 (6 bases). CDR3 length: 13 residues. With 4 bases removed from V and 8 bases from J, the gap between germline ends came to 14 bases. Germline loops: CDR1 SGHTA, CDR2 FQGNSA. In DNA, the CDR3 is TGTGCCAGCAGCTCTTCACAGGGTCTGGGCTACACCTTC. Its protein is CASSSSQGLGYTF.

The rearrangement links TRBV13 to TRBJ2-1; D is perhaps TRBD1 or TRBD2 (5 bases each). This CDR3 has 13 residues. The V gene lost 4 bases and the J gene lost 5 bases, with 9 bases spanning the gap. Germline V gene sequence: CDR1 PRHDT, CDR2 FYEKMQ (reference sequence). The CDR3 protein is CASSWGRNNEQFF. Written as DNA, the CDR3 is TGTGCCAGCAGCTGGGGACGCAACAATGAGCAGTTCTTC.

The chain has TRBV13 and TRBJ2-7, with D perhaps matching TRBD1 (6 bases). The CDR3 is 13 amino acids. The V gene lost 2 bases and the J gene lost 3 bases, with 8 bases spanning the gap. Looked up from germline, CDR1 is PRHDT and CDR2 is FYEKMQ (reference sequence). CDR3 region: CASSLTQGYEQYF. The DNA for the CDR3 is TGTGCCAGCAGCTTAACACAGGGCTACGAGCAGTACTTC.

V is TRBV5-5 and J is TRBJ1-6; D is unresolved. Trimming took 0 bases from V and 10 from J, leaving 8 bases between them. The CDR3 sequence is 13 residues long. Per the germline V gene, CDR1 is SGHKS and CDR2 is YYEKEE (reference sequence). Written as DNA, the CDR3 is TGTGCCAGCAGCTTGGGGGATTCCTCACCCCTCCACTTT. Its protein product is CASSLGDSSPLHF.

This rearrangement joins TRBV27 to TRBJ2-7, with 9 positions matching TRBD1. The junction had 11 bases not matched to a gene; V was cut back by 5 bases and J by 3 bases. The germline V gene encodes CDR1 MNHEY and CDR2 SMNVEV (reference sequence). The CDR3 is 16 residues long. The CDR3 region is CASSGPGQGFLYEQYF. The CDR3 DNA reads as TGTGCCAGCAGTGGTCCGGGACAGGGTTTTCTCTACGAGCAGTACTTC.